A selection of T cell receptor beta chains follows, all from one sample in a study of blood T cell repertoires in COVID-19. Sequencing used immunoSEQ multiplex PCR; TCRdb keeps in-frame clones, though not all of them. The table shows about 130,000 clones, with 85% occurring only once. The sequencing input was peripheral blood. The receptor source for this set is a woman of 80 years or more with acute or convalescent COVID-19. Both conserved end residues are part of each CDR3. Each record gives: J gene, clone size, V gene, CDR3 length, CDR3 protein. Clone size is stated in some rows and not others, as once, few, many or a class when expanded.

J: TRBJ2-7
size: .
V: TRBV7-2
length: 15
CDR3: CASSAAGGGSYEQYF

J: TRBJ2-5
size: .
V: TRBV25-1
length: 15
CDR3: CASSEYSGVQETQYF

J: TRBJ1-2
size: .
V: TRBV19
length: 14
CDR3: CASRNIDMIHGYTF

J: TRBJ2-5
size: once
V: TRBV20-1
length: 14
CDR3: CSASVVAGEETQYF

J: TRBJ1-1
size: .
V: TRBV5-6
length: 15
CDR3: CASSVRGLMNTEAFF

J: TRBJ2-2
size: .
V: TRBV9
length: 15
CDR3: CASSARQGGTGELFF

J: TRBJ1-6
size: .
V: TRBV19
length: 13
CDR3: CASHRGGNSPLHF

J: TRBJ1-2
size: .
V: TRBV2
length: 13
CDR3: CASSVDREYGYTF

J: TRBJ2-3
size: once
V: TRBV10-3
length: 16
CDR3: CAIAVPTAGRTDTQYF

J: TRBJ2-4
size: .
V: TRBV3-1/TRBV3-2
length: 14
CDR3: CASSLQGRKNIQYF

J: TRBJ1-1
size: .
V: TRBV7-3
length: 13
CDR3: CASSLHRNTEAFF

J: TRBJ1-6
size: few
V: TRBV5-4
length: 15
CDR3: CASSLPTGDRAPLHF

J: TRBJ1-1
size: few
V: TRBV2
length: 14
CDR3: CASTLGRANTEAFF

J: TRBJ2-1
size: once
V: TRBV7-7
length: 17
CDR3: CASSPRPGTSGYNEQFF

J: TRBJ1-6
size: .
V: TRBV28
length: 13
CDR3: CASSRKEVSPLHF

J: TRBJ1-2
size: .
V: TRBV28
length: 15
CDR3: CASSLLVTERDGYTF

J: TRBJ1-2
size: .
V: TRBV6-5
length: 13
CDR3: CASTRGTESGYTF

J: TRBJ1-1
size: .
V: TRBV6-5
length: 11
CDR3: CASRQGVEAFF

J: TRBJ2-3
size: .
V: TRBV7-2
length: 14
CDR3: CASSLSGARDTQYF

J: TRBJ1-1
size: .
V: TRBV19
length: 14
CDR3: CASKGQGLGTEAFF

J: TRBJ1-2
size: once
V: TRBV6-2/TRBV6-3
length: 14
CDR3: CASSRTGLVYGYTF

J: TRBJ1-2
size: .
V: TRBV2
length: 13
CDR3: CASSERRADGYTF

J: TRBJ2-7
size: .
V: TRBV6-6
length: 12
CDR3: CASSYLLLEQYF

J: TRBJ2-1
size: .
V: TRBV5-1
length: 14
CDR3: CASSLGARDNEQFF

J: TRBJ1-2
size: .
V: TRBV3-1/TRBV3-2
length: 12
CDR3: CASSQDGRGYTF

J: TRBJ2-3
size: .
V: TRBV9
length: 15
CDR3: CASTSGTGDVDTQYF

J: TRBJ1-3
size: .
V: TRBV5-1
length: 17
CDR3: CASSLGNGRGSGNTIYF

J: TRBJ1-6
size: .
V: TRBV11-2
length: 16
CDR3: CASSTFGGGQGSPLHF

J: TRBJ2-2
size: .
V: TRBV12-2
length: 14
CDR3: CASRQQGNAGELFF

J: TRBJ1-3
size: .
V: TRBV18
length: 17
CDR3: CASSLEALPSSGNTIYF

J: TRBJ1-2
size: few
V: TRBV7-2
length: 15
CDR3: CASSLGGAGDYGYTF

J: TRBJ2-6
size: .
V: TRBV5-4
length: 18
CDR3: CASSLMARRSSGANVLTF

J: TRBJ1-2
size: .
V: TRBV6-5
length: 15
CDR3: CASSYSDRGTMGYTF

J: TRBJ1-2
size: .
V: TRBV3-1/TRBV3-2
length: 15
CDR3: CASSQHPGQGYGYTF

J: TRBJ1-2
size: .
V: TRBV9
length: 16
CDR3: CASSVDVGEGDYGYTF

J: TRBJ2-3
size: .
V: TRBV13
length: 17
CDR3: CASSFIRGQGATDTQYF

J: TRBJ1-1
size: .
V: TRBV18
length: 14
CDR3: CASSIKTGRTEAFF

J: TRBJ1-5
size: .
V: TRBV18
length: 18
CDR3: CASSPNIGAGQHNQPQHF

J: TRBJ2-3
size: .
V: TRBV18
length: 14
CDR3: CASSPTSLGDTQYF

J: TRBJ1-1
size: .
V: TRBV4-3
length: 18
CDR3: CASSQATQGSAGGTEAFF

J: TRBJ1-3
size: .
V: TRBV10-3
length: 18
CDR3: CAISESVATRGAGNTIYF

J: TRBJ1-2
size: .
V: TRBV7-3
length: 14
CDR3: CASSLIPGVGGYTF